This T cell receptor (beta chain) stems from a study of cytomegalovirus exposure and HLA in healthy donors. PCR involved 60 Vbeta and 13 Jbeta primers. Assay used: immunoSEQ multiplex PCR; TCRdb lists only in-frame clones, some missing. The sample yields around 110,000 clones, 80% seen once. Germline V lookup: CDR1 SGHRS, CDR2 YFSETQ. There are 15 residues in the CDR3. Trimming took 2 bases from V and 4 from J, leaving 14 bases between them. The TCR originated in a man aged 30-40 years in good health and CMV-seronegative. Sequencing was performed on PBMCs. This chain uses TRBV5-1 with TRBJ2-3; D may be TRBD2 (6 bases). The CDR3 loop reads CASSFQGGMADTQYF. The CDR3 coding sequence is TGCGCCAGCAGCTTCCAGGGAGGAATGGCAGATACGCAGTATTTT.